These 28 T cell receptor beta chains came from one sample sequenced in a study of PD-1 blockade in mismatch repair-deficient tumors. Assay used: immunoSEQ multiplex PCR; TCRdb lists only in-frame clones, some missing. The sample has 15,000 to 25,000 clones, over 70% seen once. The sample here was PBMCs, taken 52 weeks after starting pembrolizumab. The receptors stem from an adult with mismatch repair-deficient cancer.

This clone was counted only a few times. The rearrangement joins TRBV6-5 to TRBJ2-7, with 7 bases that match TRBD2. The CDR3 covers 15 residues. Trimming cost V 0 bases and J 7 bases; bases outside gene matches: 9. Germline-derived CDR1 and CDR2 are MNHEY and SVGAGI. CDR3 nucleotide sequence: TGTGCCAGCAGTTACTCGATCGCGGGAGCCCGAGAGCAGTACTTC. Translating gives CASSYSIAGAREQYF.

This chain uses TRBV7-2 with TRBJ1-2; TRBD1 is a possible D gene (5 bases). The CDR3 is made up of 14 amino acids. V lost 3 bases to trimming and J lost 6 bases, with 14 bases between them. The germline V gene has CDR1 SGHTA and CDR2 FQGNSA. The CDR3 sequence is CASSFYRRYDGYTF. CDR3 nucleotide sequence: TGTGCCAGCAGCTTTTACAGGCGCTATGATGGCTACACCTTC.

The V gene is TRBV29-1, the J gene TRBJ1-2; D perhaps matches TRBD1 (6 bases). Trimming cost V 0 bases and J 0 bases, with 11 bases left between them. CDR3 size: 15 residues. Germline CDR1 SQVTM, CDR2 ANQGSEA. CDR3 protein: CSVEDRGGPNYGYTF. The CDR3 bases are TGCAGCGTTGAAGACCGTGGGGGCCCTAACTATGGCTACACCTTC.

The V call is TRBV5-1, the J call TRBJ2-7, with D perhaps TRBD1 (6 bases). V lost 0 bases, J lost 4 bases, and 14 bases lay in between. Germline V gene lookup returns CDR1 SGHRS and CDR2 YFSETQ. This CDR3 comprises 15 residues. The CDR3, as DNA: TGCGCCAGCAGCTTGGACCCAGGGGTTCCTTACGAGCAGTACTTC. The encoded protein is CASSLDPGVPYEQYF.

The CDR3 DNA sequence: TGTGCCAGTAGTATAAGACAGGGGAATCAGCCCCAGCATTTT. It yields the protein CASSIRQGNQPQHF. The genes are TRBV19 and TRBJ1-5; 8 nucleotides align to TRBD1. CDR3 length equals 14 residues. Looked up from germline, CDR1 is LNHDA and CDR2 is SQIVND (reference sequence). The V gene end was trimmed by 2 bases and the J gene end by 4 bases; junction bases not matched to a gene: 1.

Written as DNA, the CDR3 is TGTGCCAGCAGCTTACAACTAGCGGGAGGGGGGGAGCAGTTCTTC. Its protein product is CASSLQLAGGGEQFF. This chain links TRBV7-2 with TRBJ2-1; 13 bases are shared with TRBD2. The ends lost 2 bases at V and 10 bases at J; junction bases unmatched: 5. Germline V lookup: CDR1 SGHTA, CDR2 FQGNSA. This CDR3 is built from 15 residues.

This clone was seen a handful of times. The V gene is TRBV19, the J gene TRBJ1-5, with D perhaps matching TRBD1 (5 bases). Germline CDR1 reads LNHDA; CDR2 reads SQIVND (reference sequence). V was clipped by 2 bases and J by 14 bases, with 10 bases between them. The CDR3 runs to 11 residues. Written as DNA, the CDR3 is TGTGCCAGTAGTATAAGGGGTATGGAGCATTTT. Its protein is CASSIRGMEHF.

DNA for the CDR3: TGTGCCAGCAGCTCCGCCTACGAGCAGTACTTC. Its protein product is CASSSAYEQYF. This chain uses TRBV7-2 with TRBJ2-7, with D unclear. V lost 4 bases and J lost 2, with 3 bases in between. The germline V gene encodes CDR1 SGHTA and CDR2 FQGNSA. This CDR3 has 11 amino acids.

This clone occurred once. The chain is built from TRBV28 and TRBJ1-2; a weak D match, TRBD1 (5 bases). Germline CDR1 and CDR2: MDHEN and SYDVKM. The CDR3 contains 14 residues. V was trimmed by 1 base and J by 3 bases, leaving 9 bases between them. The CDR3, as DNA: TGTGCCAGCAGTTTATCCACAGGAGACTATGGCTACACCTTC. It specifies CASSLSTGDYGYTF.

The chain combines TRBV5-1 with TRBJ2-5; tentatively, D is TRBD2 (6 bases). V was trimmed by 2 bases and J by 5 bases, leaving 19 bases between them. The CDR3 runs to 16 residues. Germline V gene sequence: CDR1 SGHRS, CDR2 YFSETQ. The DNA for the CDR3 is TGCGCCAGCAGCTTAACCTCTAGCGTAGTCGTGGAGACCCAGTACTTC. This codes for CASSLTSSVVVETQYF.

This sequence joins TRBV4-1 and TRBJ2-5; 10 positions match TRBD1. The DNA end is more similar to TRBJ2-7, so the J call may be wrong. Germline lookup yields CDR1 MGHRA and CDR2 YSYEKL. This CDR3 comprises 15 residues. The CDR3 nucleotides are TGCGCCAGCAGCCGCCGACAGGGGGCGTCCTACGAGCAGTACTTC. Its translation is CASSRRQGASYEQYF.

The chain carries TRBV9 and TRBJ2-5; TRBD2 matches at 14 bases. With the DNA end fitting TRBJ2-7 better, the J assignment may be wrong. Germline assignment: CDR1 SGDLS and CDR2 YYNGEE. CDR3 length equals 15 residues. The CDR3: CASSGGLAGGSEQYF. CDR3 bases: TGTGCCAGCAGCGGAGGACTAGCGGGAGGTAGCGAGCAGTACTTC.

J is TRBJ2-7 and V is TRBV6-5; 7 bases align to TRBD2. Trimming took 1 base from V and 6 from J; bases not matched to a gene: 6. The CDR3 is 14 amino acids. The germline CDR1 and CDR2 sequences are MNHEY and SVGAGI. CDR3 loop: CASSYWGGSPEQYF. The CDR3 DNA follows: TGTGCCAGCAGTTACTGGGGCGGGAGCCCCGAGCAGTACTTC.

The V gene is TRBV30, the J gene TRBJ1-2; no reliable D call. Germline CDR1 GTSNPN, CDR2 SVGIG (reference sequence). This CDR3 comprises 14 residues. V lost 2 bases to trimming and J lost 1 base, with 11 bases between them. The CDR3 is CAWSFQGVNYGYTF. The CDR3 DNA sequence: TGTGCCTGGAGTTTTCAAGGAGTTAACTATGGCTACACCTTC. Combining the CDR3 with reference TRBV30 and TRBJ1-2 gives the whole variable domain SQTIHQWPATLVQPVGSPLSLECTVEGTSNPNLYWYRQAAGRGLQLLFYSVGIGQISSEVPQNLSASRPQDRQFILSSKKLLLSDSGFYLCAWSFQGVNYGYTFGSGTRLTVV.

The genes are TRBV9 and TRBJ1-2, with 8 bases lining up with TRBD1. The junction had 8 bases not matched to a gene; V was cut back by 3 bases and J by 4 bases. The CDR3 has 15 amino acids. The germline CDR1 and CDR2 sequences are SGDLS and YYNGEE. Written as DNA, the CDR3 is TGTGCCAGCAGCGCACGGGACAGGCAGCGCTATGGCTACACCTTC. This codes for CASSARDRQRYGYTF.

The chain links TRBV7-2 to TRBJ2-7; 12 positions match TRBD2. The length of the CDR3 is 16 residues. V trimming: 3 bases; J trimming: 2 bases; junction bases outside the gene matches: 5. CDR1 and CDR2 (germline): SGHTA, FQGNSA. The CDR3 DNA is TGTGCCAGCAGCTTGGGACTAGCGGGCCTCCCCTACGAGCAGTACTTC. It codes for CASSLGLAGLPYEQYF. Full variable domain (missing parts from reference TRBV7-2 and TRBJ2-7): GAGVSQSPSNKVTEKGKDVELRCDPISGHTALYWYRQSLGQGLEFLIYFQGNSAPDKSGLPSDRFSAERTGGSVSTLTIQRTQQEDSAVYLCASSLGLAGLPYEQYFGPGTRLTVT.

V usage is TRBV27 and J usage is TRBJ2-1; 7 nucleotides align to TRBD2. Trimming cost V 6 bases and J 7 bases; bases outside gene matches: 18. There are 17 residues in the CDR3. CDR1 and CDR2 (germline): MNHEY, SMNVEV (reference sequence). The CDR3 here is CASSPQEAGGRGNEQFF. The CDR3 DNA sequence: TGTGCCAGCAGCCCGCAGGAGGCTGGCGGGAGAGGGAATGAGCAGTTCTTC.

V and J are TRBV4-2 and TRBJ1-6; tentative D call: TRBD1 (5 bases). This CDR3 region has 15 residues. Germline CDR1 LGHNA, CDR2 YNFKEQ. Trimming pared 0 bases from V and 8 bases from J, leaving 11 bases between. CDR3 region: CASSQDGGTDSPLHF. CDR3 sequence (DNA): TGTGCCAGCAGCCAAGACGGGGGTACGGATTCACCCCTCCACTTT.

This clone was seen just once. The CDR3 DNA reads as TGTGCCACCAGCTCTCTAAAAGGGGCACAGGGAGATGAGCAGTTCTTC. This gives the protein CATSSLKGAQGDEQFF. This chain uses TRBV15 with TRBJ2-1; possibly TRBD1 for D (6 bases). The germline gives CDR1 LNHNV, CDR2 YYDKDF (reference sequence). Trimming pared 5 bases from V and 8 bases from J, leaving 22 bases between. The CDR3 contains 16 residues.

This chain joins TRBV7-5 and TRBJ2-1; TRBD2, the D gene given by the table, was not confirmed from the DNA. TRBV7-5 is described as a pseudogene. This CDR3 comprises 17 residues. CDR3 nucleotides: TGTGCCAGAAGCTTAGGTGGTAGGCGGGAGCTCAACAATGAGCAGTTCTTC. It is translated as CARSLGGRRELNNEQFF.

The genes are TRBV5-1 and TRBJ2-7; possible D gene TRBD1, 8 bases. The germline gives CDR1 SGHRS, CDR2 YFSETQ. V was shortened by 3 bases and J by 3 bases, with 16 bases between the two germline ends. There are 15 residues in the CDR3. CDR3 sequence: CASSSTTGGDYEQYF. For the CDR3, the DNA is TGCGCCAGCAGCTCTACTACAGGGGGGGACTACGAGCAGTACTTC.

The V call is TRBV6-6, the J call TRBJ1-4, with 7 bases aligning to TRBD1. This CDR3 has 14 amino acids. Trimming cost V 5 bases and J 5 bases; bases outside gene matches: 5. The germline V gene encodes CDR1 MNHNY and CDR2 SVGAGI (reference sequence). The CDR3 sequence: CASSRQGENEKLFF. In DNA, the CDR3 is TGTGCCAGCAGTAGACAGGGCGAGAATGAAAAACTGTTTTTT.

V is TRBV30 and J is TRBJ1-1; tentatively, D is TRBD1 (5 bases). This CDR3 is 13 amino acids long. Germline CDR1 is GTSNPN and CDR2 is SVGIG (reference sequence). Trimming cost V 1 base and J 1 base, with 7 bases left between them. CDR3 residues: CAWSGGGNTEAFF. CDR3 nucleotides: TGTGCCTGGAGTGGGGGGGGGAACACTGAAGCTTTCTTT.

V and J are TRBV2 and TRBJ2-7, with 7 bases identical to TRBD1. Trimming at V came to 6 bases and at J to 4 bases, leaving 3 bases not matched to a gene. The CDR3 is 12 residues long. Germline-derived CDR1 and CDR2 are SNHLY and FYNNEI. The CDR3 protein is CASRPGQYEQYF. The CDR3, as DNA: TGTGCCAGCAGACCGGGACAGTACGAGCAGTACTTC.

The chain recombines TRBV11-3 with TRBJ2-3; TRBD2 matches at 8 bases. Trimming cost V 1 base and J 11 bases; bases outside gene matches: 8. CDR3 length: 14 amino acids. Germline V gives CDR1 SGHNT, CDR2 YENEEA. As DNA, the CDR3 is TGTGCCAGCAGCTTAGTATCGAGCGGGAGTAGGCAGTATTTT. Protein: CASSLVSSGSRQYF.

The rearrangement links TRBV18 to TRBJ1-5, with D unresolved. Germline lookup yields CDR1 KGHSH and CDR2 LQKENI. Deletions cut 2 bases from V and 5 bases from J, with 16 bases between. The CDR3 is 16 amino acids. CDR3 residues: CASSPGEGALYQPQHF. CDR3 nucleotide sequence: TGTGCCAGCTCACCAGGGGAGGGCGCGTTGTATCAGCCCCAGCATTTT.

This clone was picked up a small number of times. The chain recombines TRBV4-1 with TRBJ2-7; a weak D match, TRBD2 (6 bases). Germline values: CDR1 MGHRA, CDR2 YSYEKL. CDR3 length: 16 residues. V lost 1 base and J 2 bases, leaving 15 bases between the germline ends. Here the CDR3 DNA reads TGCGCCAGCAGCCAAGCCCGACGGGACTCAACCTACGAGCAGTACTTC. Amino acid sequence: CASSQARRDSTYEQYF.

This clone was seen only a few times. The CDR3 DNA sequence: TGTGCCATCAGTGACGGGGGTCAGCCCCAGCATTTT. Translation: CAISDGGQPQHF. The rearrangement joins TRBV10-3 to TRBJ1-5; maybe TRBD1 (5 bases). This CDR3 spans 12 amino acids. V was pared by 3 bases and J by 6 bases, with 6 bases between. The germline gives CDR1 ENHRY, CDR2 SYGVKD.